This T cell receptor (beta chain) was captured by sequencing in a study of shared clonotypes between healthy human individuals. In the case of this clone: Its antigen remains unknown.

Notes on the study in general: Inspection by rarefaction showed sorted-subset sequencing to be incomplete despite large depth.

Sorted-subset replicate PCR reactions were performed with approximately 200 ng DNA, corresponding to some 32,000 T cell genomes. This table comes from immunoSEQ multiplex PCR, and its TCRdb copy is limited to in-frame clones, with some not included. Counted here are 800,000 to 1,200,000 clones, 70% to 80% occurring once; the ten biggest clones make up approximately 0.56%. CDR3 length: 15 residues. V lost 0 bases, J lost 1 base, and 4 bases stayed unmatched. The germline gives CDR1 GTSNPN, CDR2 SVGIG (reference sequence). The authors divided CD4+ cells into CD45RA+ naive and CD45RA-negative memory subsets.

This TCR derives from a man younger than 35 in good health. Some clones in this sample may be carry-over from other donors' samples. The V gene is TRBV30, the J gene TRBJ1-1; 8 bases are a match to TRBD1. Sequencing used memory CD4+ T cells from PBMCs. Subset meaning: CD45RA-negative fraction. Here the CDR3 DNA reads TGTGCCTGGAGTGTGACAGGGGCCACGAACACTGAAGCTTTCTTT. It encodes CAWSVTGATNTEAFF.